What follows are 31 T cell receptor beta chains derived from one specimen sequenced in a study of blood T cell repertoires in COVID-19. TCRdb's table, derived via immunoSEQ multiplex PCR, lists solely in-frame clones and lacks some. The sample yields 35,000 or so clones, 90% seen once. The material sequenced was peripheral blood. The receptor set was obtained from a human donor in a cohort sampled during active COVID-19.

This clone was detected only once. The genes are TRBV7-2 and TRBJ1-5, with a tentative D call TRBD1 (5 bases). Per the germline V gene, CDR1 is SGHTA and CDR2 is FQGNSA. The CDR3 contains 13 residues. V lost 3 bases to trimming and J lost 5 bases, with 8 bases between them. The CDR3, as DNA: TGTGCCAGCAGCTTCAGGGCTGATCAGCCCCAGCATTTT. Translating gives CASSFRADQPQHF.

The CDR3 DNA reads TGTGCCAGTTCTAGACAGGGCTCCTACGAGCAGTACTTC. Translation gives CASSRQGSYEQYF. The chain is built from TRBV28 and TRBJ2-7; 7 positions match TRBD1. The J segment lost 0 bases and the V segment lost 9 bases, leaving 5 bases of the junction unmatched. This CDR3 is built from 13 residues. Germline values: CDR1 MDHEN, CDR2 SYDVKM.

This rearrangement joins TRBV20-1 to TRBJ1-2; a weak D match, TRBD1 (6 bases). The V gene's germline CDR1 is DFQATT and CDR2 SNEGSKA (reference sequence). The CDR3 loop spans 11 amino acids. Trimming pared 6 bases from V and 12 bases from J, leaving 17 bases between. CDR3 amino acids: CSAPRADSDTF. CDR3 in DNA: TGCAGTGCCCCGAGAGCGGACAGCGACACCTTC.

The chain uses TRBV28 and TRBJ1-3; the D gene is possibly TRBD1 (5 bases). Germline V gene data show CDR1 as MDHEN and CDR2 as SYDVKM. CDR3 length equals 14 residues. Trimming left V 6 bases short and J 1 base short, with 10 bases between. In DNA form, the CDR3 reads TGTGCCAGCAGGGTAGGGGAATCTGGAAACACCATATATTTT. This gives the protein CASRVGESGNTIYF.

The rearrangement links TRBV2 to TRBJ2-1, with 7 bases fitting TRBD2. Trimming at V came to 7 bases and at J to 10 bases, leaving 4 bases not matched to a gene. The CDR3 length is 11 residues. The germline gives CDR1 SNHLY, CDR2 FYNNEI. As DNA, the CDR3 is TGTGCCAGCACAAGCGGGATCGAGCAGTTCTTC. As protein: CASTSGIEQFF. Full variable domain (remainder filled in from reference TRBV2 and TRBJ2-1): EPEVTQTPSHQVTQMGQEVILRCVPISNHLYFYWYRQILGQKVEFLVSFYNNEISEKSEIFDDQFSVERPDGSNFTLKIRSTKLEDSAMYFCASTSGIEQFFGPGTRLTVL.

The chain links TRBV28 to TRBJ2-1, with 14 positions matching TRBD2. This CDR3 region has 16 residues. J lost 8 bases, V lost 1 base, and 4 bases had no gene match. Germline V gene sequence: CDR1 MDHEN, CDR2 SYDVKM. CDR3 sequence reads: CASSLSGLAGGDEQFF. CDR3 bases: TGTGCCAGCAGTTTATCCGGACTAGCGGGAGGAGATGAGCAGTTCTTC.

The chain couples TRBV5-1 to TRBJ2-7; perhaps TRBD1 as D (6 bases). Germline loops: CDR1 SGHRS, CDR2 YFSETQ. The CDR3 totals 14 residues. V lost 4 bases, J lost 3 bases, and 14 bases lay in between. The CDR3 DNA is TGCGCCAGCAGCCCCCGGACAGCAGTCTACGAGCAGTACTTC. Its translation is CASSPRTAVYEQYF.

The V and J genes are TRBV18 and TRBJ2-3; 7 positions agree with TRBD2. The CDR3 contains 16 residues. The V gene end was trimmed by 3 bases and the J gene end by 0 bases; junction bases not matched to a gene: 6. Germline CDR1 is KGHSH and CDR2 is LQKENI. The CDR3 sequence is CASSPRERGSTDTQYF. The CDR3 nucleotides read TGTGCCAGCTCACCGCGGGAGAGAGGGAGCACAGATACGCAGTATTTT. The full variable domain, rest sourced from reference TRBV18 and TRBJ2-3, is NAGVMQNPRHLVRRRGQEARLRCSPMKGHSHVYWYRQLPEEGLKFMVYLQKENIIDESGMPKERFSAEFPKEGPSILRIQQVVRGDSAAYFCASSPRERGSTDTQYFGPGTRLTVL.

The chain is built from TRBV5-1 and TRBJ2-3; D gene ambiguous. V dropped 4 bases and J dropped 1 base, with 10 bases sitting between them. The CDR3 length is 14 residues. Germline-derived CDR1 and CDR2 are SGHRS and YFSETQ. Written as DNA, the CDR3 is TGCGCCAGCAGCGTATCTTCCCGCACAGATACGCAGTATTTT. Translated, it gives CASSVSSRTDTQYF.

The V and J genes are TRBV19 and TRBJ2-5; 11 nucleotides align to TRBD2. Looked up from germline, CDR1 is LNHDA and CDR2 is SQIVND (reference sequence). The CDR3 totals 16 residues. Trimming removed 3 bases from V and 1 base from J; junction bases left unmatched: 4. CDR3 residues: CASSISTSGGQETQYF. In DNA, the CDR3 is TGTGCCAGTAGTATTTCTACTAGCGGGGGCCAAGAGACCCAGTACTTC.

Only one count was recorded for this clone. This chain joins TRBV11-2 and TRBJ2-7, with 9 bases matching TRBD1. After removal of 0 bases from V and 5 bases from J, the junction contained 8 bases not matched to a gene. CDR3 length equals 16 residues. Germline CDR1 and CDR2: SGHAT and FQNNGV. This chain's CDR3 is CASSLDWDRAIHEQYF. CDR3 DNA sequence: TGTGCCAGCAGCTTAGATTGGGACAGGGCTATCCACGAGCAGTACTTC.

In its sample, this clone was seen once. The chain recombines TRBV10-1 with TRBJ1-1, with D maybe TRBD1 (5 bases). The CDR3 is 14 residues long. Germline lookup yields CDR1 WNHNN and CDR2 SYGVQD (reference sequence). Trimming pared 6 bases from V and 1 base from J, leaving 12 bases between. CDR3 in amino acids: CASSSGHPNTEAFF. The CDR3 bases are TGCGCCAGCAGCTCCGGACACCCGAACACTGAAGCTTTCTTT.

V usage is TRBV4-3 and J usage is TRBJ1-4, with 8 bases that match TRBD1. CDR1 is LGHNA, CDR2 YSLEER, per germline. CDR3 size: 19 residues. V was clipped by 1 base and J by 5 bases; unmatched bases: 15. The CDR3 loop is CASSQGDRPLGPINEKLFF. CDR3 nucleotide sequence: TGCGCCAGCAGCCAAGGGGACAGGCCATTGGGCCCAATAAATGAAAAACTGTTTTTT.

The chain uses TRBV5-1 and TRBJ2-7, with 12 bases aligning to TRBD2. CDR3 length equals 14 residues. The junction had 2 bases not matched to a gene; V was cut back by 4 bases and J by 3 bases. Per the germline V gene, CDR1 is SGHRS and CDR2 is YFSETQ. The CDR3 bases are TGCGCCAGCAGCCGGACTAGCGGGAACTACGAGCAGTACTTC. Translated: CASSRTSGNYEQYF. Complete variable domain (other parts from reference TRBV5-1 and TRBJ2-7): KAGVTQTPRYLIKTRGQQVTLSCSPISGHRSVSWYQQTPGQGLQFLFEYFSETQRNKGNFPGRFSGRQFSNSRSEMNVSTLELGDSALYLCASSRTSGNYEQYFGPGTRLTVT.

This rearrangement joins TRBV19 to TRBJ1-1; 9 nucleotides agree with TRBD1. The CDR3 totals 15 residues. V lost 5 bases to trimming and J lost 2 bases; unmatched junction nucleotides: 6. Germline-derived CDR1 and CDR2 are LNHDA and SQIVND (reference sequence). CDR3 in DNA: TGTGCCAGTAGTCCGTGGACAGGGGCTAACACTGAAGCTTTCTTT. It specifies CASSPWTGANTEAFF.

The CDR3 protein is CASSRRGLYEQYF. The CDR3, as DNA: TGCGCCAGCAGCAGAAGGGGCCTCTACGAGCAGTACTTC. The chain recombines TRBV5-1 with TRBJ2-7, with D possibly TRBD1 on 5 matching bases. V lost 4 bases and J lost 3, with 11 bases in between. Germline V gene sequence: CDR1 SGHRS, CDR2 YFSETQ. CDR3 size: 13 residues.

This chain joins TRBV5-6 and TRBJ1-1, with 7 bases that match TRBD1. The V segment lost 4 bases and the J segment 2 bases; nucleotides outside the gene matches: 8. CDR3 length: 15 amino acids. CDR1 SGHDT and CDR2 YYEEEE come from the germline V gene. This CDR3 is CASSASHRGNTEAFF. CDR3 DNA sequence: TGTGCCAGCAGCGCCAGTCACAGGGGCAACACTGAAGCTTTCTTT.

The chain combines TRBV7-9 with TRBJ1-1; weak D call: TRBD1 (6 bases). Germline V lookup: CDR1 SEHNR, CDR2 FQNEAQ (reference sequence). The CDR3 consists of 15 residues. Trimming cost V 1 base and J 7 bases, with 16 bases left between them. The CDR3 DNA is TGTGCCAGCAGCTTAGATTTTTTGGGGGCCCGTGAAGCTTTCTTT. This codes for CASSLDFLGAREAFF.

V usage is TRBV19 and J usage is TRBJ1-5; possible D gene TRBD1, 5 bases. There are 16 residues in the CDR3. V was shortened by 1 base and J by 3 bases, with 13 bases between the two germline ends. Per the germline V gene, CDR1 is LNHDA and CDR2 is SQIVND (reference sequence). The CDR3 DNA is TGTGCCAGTAGTATAGGTGGGACTACTAACAATCAGCCCCAGCATTTT. Encoded protein: CASSIGGTTNNQPQHF.

This chain connects TRBV28 to TRBJ1-2; D remains ambiguous. The CDR3 is 11 residues long. Germline assignment: CDR1 MDHEN and CDR2 SYDVKM. The V end lost 6 bases, the J end lost 4 bases, and 6 bases lay between the germline ends. CDR3 loop: CASSQLYGYTF. CDR3 bases: TGTGCCAGCAGCCAACTCTATGGCTACACCTTC.

V usage is TRBV30 and J usage is TRBJ1-2; maybe TRBD1 (5 bases). Between the trimmed V and J ends, which lost 2 bases and 4 bases, there was a span of 8 bases. This CDR3 spans 12 amino acids. The germline gives CDR1 GTSNPN, CDR2 SVGIG (reference sequence). The CDR3 bases are TGTGCCTGGAGTTTCGGGGGCTATGGCTACACCTTC. Amino acids: CAWSFGGYGYTF.

This clone came up once. The chain combines TRBV6-6 with TRBJ2-5; weak D call: TRBD2 (7 bases). V was shortened by 6 bases and J by 5 bases, with 10 bases between the two germline ends. The germline CDR1 and CDR2 sequences are MNHNY and SVGAGI (reference sequence). This CDR3 region has 12 residues. The CDR3 region has the DNA TGTGCCAGCAGAAAGGGGGGGGAGACCCAGTACTTC. Encoded protein: CASRKGGETQYF.

This clone was counted between two and nine times. The chain is built from TRBV19 and TRBJ2-7, with D maybe TRBD2 (6 bases). Trimming took off 7 bases at V and 0 bases at J, with 13 bases between the two ends. Germline V CDR1 and CDR2: LNHDA, SQIVND (reference sequence). The CDR3 runs to 14 residues. This chain's CDR3 is CASKRAGSSYEQYF. CDR3 nucleotides: TGTGCCAGTAAAAGAGCCGGGAGCTCCTACGAGCAGTACTTC.

V gene TRBV2 combines with J gene TRBJ2-1, with a weak D call TRBD2 (5 bases). CDR1 SNHLY and CDR2 FYNNEI come from the germline V gene. The CDR3 spans 15 residues. The V end lost 4 bases, the J end lost 2 bases, and 12 bases lay between the germline ends. The CDR3 loop reads CASSGRAEAYNEQFF. CDR3 coding DNA: TGTGCCAGCAGTGGTAGAGCGGAAGCCTACAATGAGCAGTTCTTC.

The V and J genes are TRBV7-7 and TRBJ2-1; 7 nucleotides match TRBD2. Germline trimming cut 5 bases from V and 9 bases from J; bases unmatched to any gene: 10. Germline-derived CDR1 and CDR2 are SSHAT and FNYEAQ (reference sequence). The CDR3 runs to 14 residues. Written as DNA, the CDR3 is TGTGCCAGCAGCGTCCGGGACGGGGAGGGTGAGCAGTTCTTC. It encodes CASSVRDGEGEQFF.

V and J are TRBV30 and TRBJ2-3; D may be TRBD1 (5 bases). This CDR3 is 16 amino acids long. CDR1 is GTSNPN, CDR2 SVGIG, per germline (reference sequence). Trimming cost V 1 base and J 0 bases, with 14 bases left between them. CDR3 protein: CAWSATGHSSTDTQYF. As DNA, the CDR3 is TGTGCCTGGAGTGCCACAGGACACTCGAGCACAGATACGCAGTATTTT.

The CDR3 loop is CATSDRTSGRNGELFF. CDR3 nucleotides: TGTGCCACCAGTGATAGGACTAGCGGGAGGAACGGGGAGCTGTTTTTT. The genes are TRBV24-1 and TRBJ2-2; TRBD2 aligns across 14 bases. The CDR3 has 16 amino acids. CDR1 and CDR2 (germline): KGHDR, SFDVKD. The V gene end was trimmed by 3 bases and the J gene end by 7 bases; junction bases not matched to a gene: 3.

The CDR3 coding sequence is TGTGCCAGCAGCCACGGACAGGGGGCGAATTCACCCCTCCACTTT. Encoded protein: CASSHGQGANSPLHF. The rearrangement links TRBV7-9 to TRBJ1-6; TRBD1 matches at 11 bases. With 5 bases clipped from V and 7 bases from J, the junction kept 4 bases outside the gene matches. The CDR3 totals 15 residues. Looked up from germline, CDR1 is SEHNR and CDR2 is FQNEAQ (reference sequence).

As DNA, the CDR3 is TGCAGTGCTAGTTCAAGGGGGGGCAGGGAGGGCTACACCTTC. It translates to CSASSRGGREGYTF. The V and J genes are TRBV20-1 and TRBJ1-2, with TRBD1 as a possible D gene (6 bases). Trimming removed 3 bases from V and 8 bases from J, with 19 bases in between. Germline V CDR1 and CDR2: DFQATT, SNEGSKA (reference sequence). CDR3 length equals 14 residues.

This clone is a singleton in its sample. The gene calls are TRBV6-5 and TRBJ1-2; D perhaps matches TRBD1 (5 bases). V lost 2 bases, J lost 2 bases, and 9 bases lay in between. The CDR3 has 14 residues. Germline V gene sequence: CDR1 MNHEY, CDR2 SVGAGI. The CDR3 bases are TGTGCCAGCAGTTACACAAGGGGCAACTATGGCTACACCTTC. Translating it yields CASSYTRGNYGYTF.

The V gene is TRBV11-2, the J gene TRBJ1-5, with 10 bases identical to TRBD1. CDR1 is SGHAT and CDR2 is FQNNGV in the germline V gene. The CDR3 totals 14 residues. V gave up 5 bases and J gave up 7 bases; unmatched junction bases: 5. The chain's CDR3 is CASSPGQGWQPQHF. In DNA, the CDR3 is TGTGCCAGCAGCCCGGGACAGGGGTGGCAGCCCCAGCATTTT.